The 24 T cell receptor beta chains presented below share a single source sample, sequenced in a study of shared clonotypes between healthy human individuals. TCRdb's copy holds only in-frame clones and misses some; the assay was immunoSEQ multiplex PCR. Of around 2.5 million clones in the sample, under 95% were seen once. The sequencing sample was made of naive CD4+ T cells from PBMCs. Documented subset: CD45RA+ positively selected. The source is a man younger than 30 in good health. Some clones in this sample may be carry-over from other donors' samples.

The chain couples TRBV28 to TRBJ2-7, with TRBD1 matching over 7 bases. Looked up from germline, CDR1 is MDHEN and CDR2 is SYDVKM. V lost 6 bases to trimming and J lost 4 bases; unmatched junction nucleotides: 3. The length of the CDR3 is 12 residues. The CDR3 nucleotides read TGTGCCAGCAGACCGGGACAGTACGAGCAGTACTTC. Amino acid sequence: CASRPGQYEQYF.

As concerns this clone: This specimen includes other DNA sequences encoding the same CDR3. CDR3 coding DNA: TGTGCCAGCAGTTTATCCGGGACAGGGGAAGCTTTCTTT. It codes for CASSLSGTGEAFF. The gene calls are TRBV28 and TRBJ1-1; 9 bases are shared with TRBD1. Germline V gives CDR1 MDHEN, CDR2 SYDVKM. This CDR3 spans 13 amino acids. The J segment lost 8 bases and the V segment lost 1 base, leaving 2 bases of the junction unmatched.

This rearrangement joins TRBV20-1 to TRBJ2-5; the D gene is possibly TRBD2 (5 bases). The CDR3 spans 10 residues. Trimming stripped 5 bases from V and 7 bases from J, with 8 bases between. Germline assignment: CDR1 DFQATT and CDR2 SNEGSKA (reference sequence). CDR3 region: CSALRGTQYF. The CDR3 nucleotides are TGCAGTGCTCTCCGGGGGACCCAGTACTTC.

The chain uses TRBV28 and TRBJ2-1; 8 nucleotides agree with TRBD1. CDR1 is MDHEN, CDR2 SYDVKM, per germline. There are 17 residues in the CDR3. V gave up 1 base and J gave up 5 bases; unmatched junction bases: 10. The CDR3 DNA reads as TGTGCCAGCAGTTTATTGGGACAGGACCTCGGTGACAATGAGCAGTTCTTC. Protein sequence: CASSLLGQDLGDNEQFF.

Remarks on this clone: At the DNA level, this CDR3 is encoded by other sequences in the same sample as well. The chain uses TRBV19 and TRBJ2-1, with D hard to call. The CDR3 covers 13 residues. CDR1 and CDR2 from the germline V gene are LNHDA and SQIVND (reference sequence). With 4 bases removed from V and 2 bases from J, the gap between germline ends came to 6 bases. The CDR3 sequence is CASSTLPYNEQFF. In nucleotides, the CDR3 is TGTGCCAGTAGTACCCTTCCCTACAATGAGCAGTTCTTC.

This CDR3 is CASSLEPGFSPLHF. CDR3 coding DNA: TGTGCCAGCAGCTTAGAACCTGGGTTTTCACCCCTCCACTTT. This chain uses TRBV7-8 with TRBJ1-6; no clear D. The V gene's germline CDR1 is SGHVS and CDR2 FQNEAQ. Deletions cut 1 base from V and 9 bases from J, with 10 bases between. This CDR3 spans 14 amino acids. The full variable domain, with the rest looked up from reference TRBV7-8 and TRBJ1-6, is GAGVSQSPRYKVAKRGQDVALRCDPISGHVSLFWYQQALGQGPEFLTYFQNEAQLDKSGLPSDRFFAERPEGSVSTLKIQRTQQEDSAVYLCASSLEPGFSPLHFGNGTRLTVT.

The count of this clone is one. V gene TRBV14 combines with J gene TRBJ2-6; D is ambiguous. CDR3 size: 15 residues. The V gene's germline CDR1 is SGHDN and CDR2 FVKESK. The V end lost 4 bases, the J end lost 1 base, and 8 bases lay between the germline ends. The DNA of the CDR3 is TGTGCCAGCAGCCTTCAGATGTCTGGGGCCAACGTCCTGACTTTC. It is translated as CASSLQMSGANVLTF.

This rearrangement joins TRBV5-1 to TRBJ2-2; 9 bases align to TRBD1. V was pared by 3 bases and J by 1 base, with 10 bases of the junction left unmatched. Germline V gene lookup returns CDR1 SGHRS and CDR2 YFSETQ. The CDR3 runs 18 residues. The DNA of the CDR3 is TGCGCCAGCAGCTCCCGCTACCGGACAGGGGAGAACACCGGGGAGCTGTTTTTT. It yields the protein CASSSRYRTGENTGELFF.

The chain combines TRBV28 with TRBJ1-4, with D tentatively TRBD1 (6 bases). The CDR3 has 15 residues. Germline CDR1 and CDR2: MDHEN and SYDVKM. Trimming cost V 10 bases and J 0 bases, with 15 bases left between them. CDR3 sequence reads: CATSGHSATNEKLFF. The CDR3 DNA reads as TGTGCCACCTCGGGACACTCAGCAACTAATGAAAAACTGTTTTTT.

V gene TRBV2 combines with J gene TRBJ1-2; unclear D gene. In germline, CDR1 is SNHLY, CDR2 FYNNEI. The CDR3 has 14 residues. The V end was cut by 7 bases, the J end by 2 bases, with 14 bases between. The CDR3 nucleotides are TGTGCCAGCACCTTGGGGTACAGAAACTATGGCTACACCTTC. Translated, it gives CASTLGYRNYGYTF.

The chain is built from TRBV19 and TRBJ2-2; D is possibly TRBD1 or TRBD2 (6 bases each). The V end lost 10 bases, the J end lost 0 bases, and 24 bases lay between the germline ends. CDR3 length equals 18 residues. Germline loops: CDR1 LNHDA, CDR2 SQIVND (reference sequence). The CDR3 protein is CAIESAREGGANTGELFF. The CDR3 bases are TGTGCCATCGAGAGTGCCCGCGAGGGGGGCGCGAACACCGGGGAGCTGTTTTTT.

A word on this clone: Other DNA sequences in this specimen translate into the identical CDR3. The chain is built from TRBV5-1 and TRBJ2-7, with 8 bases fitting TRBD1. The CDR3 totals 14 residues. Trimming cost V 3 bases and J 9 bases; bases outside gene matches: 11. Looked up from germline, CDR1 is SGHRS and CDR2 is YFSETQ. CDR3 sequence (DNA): TGCGCCAGCAGCTCTCCCGGGACAGGTGGTGTGCAGTACTTC. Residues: CASSSPGTGGVQYF.

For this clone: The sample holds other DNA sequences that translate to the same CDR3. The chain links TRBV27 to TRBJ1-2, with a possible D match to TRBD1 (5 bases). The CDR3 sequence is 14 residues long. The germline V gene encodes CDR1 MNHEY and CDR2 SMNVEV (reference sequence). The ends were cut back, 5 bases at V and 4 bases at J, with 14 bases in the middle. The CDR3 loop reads CASSPGPGLYGYTF. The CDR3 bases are TGTGCCAGCAGTCCCGGCCCGGGGCTCTATGGCTACACCTTC.

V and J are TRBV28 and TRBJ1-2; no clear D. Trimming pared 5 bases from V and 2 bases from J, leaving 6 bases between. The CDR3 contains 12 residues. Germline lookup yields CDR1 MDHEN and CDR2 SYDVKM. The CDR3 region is CASSPENYGYTF. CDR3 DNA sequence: TGTGCCAGCAGTCCCGAAAACTATGGCTACACCTTC.

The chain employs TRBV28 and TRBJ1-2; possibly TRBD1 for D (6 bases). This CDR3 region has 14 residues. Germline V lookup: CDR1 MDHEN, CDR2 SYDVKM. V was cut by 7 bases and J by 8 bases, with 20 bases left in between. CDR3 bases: TGTGCCAGCAAACCCGGTGGGGGGCGAAGGGGCTACACCTTC. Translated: CASKPGGGRRGYTF.

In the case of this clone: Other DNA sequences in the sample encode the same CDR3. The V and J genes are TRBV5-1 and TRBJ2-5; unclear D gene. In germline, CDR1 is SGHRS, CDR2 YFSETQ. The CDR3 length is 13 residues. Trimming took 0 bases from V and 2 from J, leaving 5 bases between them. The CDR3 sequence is CASSLGFQETQYF. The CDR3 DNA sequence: TGCGCCAGCAGCTTGGGCTTTCAAGAGACCCAGTACTTC.

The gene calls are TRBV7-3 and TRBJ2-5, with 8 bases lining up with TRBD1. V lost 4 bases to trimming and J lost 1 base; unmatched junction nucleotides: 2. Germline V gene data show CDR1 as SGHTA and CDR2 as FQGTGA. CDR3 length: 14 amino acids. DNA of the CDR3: TGTGCCAGCAGCTGGACAGGGACCCAAGAGACCCAGTACTTC. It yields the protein CASSWTGTQETQYF.

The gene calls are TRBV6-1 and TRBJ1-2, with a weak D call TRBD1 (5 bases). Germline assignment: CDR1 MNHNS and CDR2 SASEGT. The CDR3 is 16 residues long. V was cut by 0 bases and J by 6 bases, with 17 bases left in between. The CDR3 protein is CASSEARGREGDGYTF. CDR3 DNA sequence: TGTGCCAGCAGTGAAGCAAGGGGCAGGGAGGGTGATGGCTACACCTTC.

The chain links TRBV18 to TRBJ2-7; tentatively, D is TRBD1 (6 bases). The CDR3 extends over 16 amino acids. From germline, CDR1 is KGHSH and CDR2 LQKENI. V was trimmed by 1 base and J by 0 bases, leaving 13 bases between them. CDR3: CASSPRFTGSSYEQYF. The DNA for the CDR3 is TGTGCCAGCTCACCACGATTCACAGGGAGCTCCTACGAGCAGTACTTC.

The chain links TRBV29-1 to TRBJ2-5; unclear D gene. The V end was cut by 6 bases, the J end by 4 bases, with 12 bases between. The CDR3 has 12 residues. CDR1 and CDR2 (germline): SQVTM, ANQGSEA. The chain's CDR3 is CSVRTPGETQYF. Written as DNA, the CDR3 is TGCAGCGTCCGGACCCCGGGAGAGACCCAGTACTTC.

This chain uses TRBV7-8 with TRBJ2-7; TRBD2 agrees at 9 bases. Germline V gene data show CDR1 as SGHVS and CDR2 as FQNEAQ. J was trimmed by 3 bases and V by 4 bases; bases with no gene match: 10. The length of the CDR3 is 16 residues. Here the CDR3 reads CASSSTRREGSYEQYF. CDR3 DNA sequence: TGTGCCAGCAGCTCCACCCGGCGGGAGGGCAGCTACGAGCAGTACTTC.

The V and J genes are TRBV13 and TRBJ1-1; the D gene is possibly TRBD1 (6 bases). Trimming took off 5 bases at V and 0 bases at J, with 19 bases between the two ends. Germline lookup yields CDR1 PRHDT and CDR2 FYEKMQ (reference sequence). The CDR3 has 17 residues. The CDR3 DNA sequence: TGTGCCAGCAGCCTCGCGATAGACAGGATCATGAACACTGAAGCTTTCTTT. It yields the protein CASSLAIDRIMNTEAFF.

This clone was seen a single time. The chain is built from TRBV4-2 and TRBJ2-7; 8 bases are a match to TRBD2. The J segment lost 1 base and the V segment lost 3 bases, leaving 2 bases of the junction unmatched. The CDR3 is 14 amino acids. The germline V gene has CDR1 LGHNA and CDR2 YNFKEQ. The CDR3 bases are TGTGCCAGCAGCCAGAGCGGGGGATCCTACGAGCAGTACTTC. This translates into CASSQSGGSYEQYF.

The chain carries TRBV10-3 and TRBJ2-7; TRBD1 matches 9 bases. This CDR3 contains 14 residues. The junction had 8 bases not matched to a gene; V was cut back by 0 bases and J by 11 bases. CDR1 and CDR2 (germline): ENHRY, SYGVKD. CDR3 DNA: TGTGCCATCAGTGAGTCGGAGACAGGGGGTACAAAGTACTTC. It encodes CAISESETGGTKYF.